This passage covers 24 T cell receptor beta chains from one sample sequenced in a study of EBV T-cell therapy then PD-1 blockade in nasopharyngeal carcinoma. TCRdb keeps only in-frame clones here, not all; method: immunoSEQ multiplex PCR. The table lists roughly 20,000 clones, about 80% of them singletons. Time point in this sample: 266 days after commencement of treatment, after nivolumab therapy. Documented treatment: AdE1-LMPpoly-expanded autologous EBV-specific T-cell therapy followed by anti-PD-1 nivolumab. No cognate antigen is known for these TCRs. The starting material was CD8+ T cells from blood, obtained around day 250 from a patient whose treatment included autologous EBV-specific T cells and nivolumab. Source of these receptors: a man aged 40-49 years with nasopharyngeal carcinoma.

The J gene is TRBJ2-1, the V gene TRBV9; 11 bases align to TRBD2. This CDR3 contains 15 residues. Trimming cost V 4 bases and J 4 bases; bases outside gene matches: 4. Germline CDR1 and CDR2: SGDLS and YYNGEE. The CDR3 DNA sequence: TGTGCCAGCAGCCCCGGGACTAGCGGTTACAATGAGCAGTTCTTC. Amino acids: CASSPGTSGYNEQFF.

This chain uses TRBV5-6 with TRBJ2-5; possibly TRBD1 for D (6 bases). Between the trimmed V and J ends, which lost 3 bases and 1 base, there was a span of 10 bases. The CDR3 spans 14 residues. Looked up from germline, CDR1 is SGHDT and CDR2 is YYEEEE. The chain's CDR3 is CASSSPTGQETQYF. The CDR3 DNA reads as TGTGCCAGCAGCTCTCCGACAGGCCAAGAGACCCAGTACTTC.

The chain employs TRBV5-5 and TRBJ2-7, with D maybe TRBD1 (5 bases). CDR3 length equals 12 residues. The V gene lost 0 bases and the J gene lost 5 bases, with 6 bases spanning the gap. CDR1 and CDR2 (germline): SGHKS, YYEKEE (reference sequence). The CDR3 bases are TGTGCCAGCAGCTTGGAGGGGAACGAGCAGTACTTC. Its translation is CASSLEGNEQYF.

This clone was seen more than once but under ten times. CDR3 bases: TGTGCCAGCAGTGGCCGGACAGGGAGTGGCGCAGATACGCAGTATTTT. Translating gives CASSGRTGSGADTQYF. The chain uses TRBV6-4 and TRBJ2-3; TRBD1 agrees at 8 bases. Germline loops: CDR1 MRHNA, CDR2 SNTAGT. The CDR3 extends over 16 amino acids. The ends lost 4 bases at V and 4 bases at J; junction bases unmatched: 10.

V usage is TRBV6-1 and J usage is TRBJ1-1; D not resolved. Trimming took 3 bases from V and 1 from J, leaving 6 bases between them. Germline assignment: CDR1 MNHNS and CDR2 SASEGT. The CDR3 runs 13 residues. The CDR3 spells CASSDGWNTEAFF. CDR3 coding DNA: TGTGCCAGCAGTGATGGGTGGAACACTGAAGCTTTCTTT.

This CDR3 is CASDRFNYGYTF. CDR3 sequence (DNA): TGTGCATCGGACAGATTTAACTATGGCTACACCTTC. The chain employs TRBV30 and TRBJ1-2, with D maybe TRBD1 (6 bases). The CDR3 is 12 residues long. The germline gives CDR1 GTSNPN, CDR2 SVGIG (reference sequence).

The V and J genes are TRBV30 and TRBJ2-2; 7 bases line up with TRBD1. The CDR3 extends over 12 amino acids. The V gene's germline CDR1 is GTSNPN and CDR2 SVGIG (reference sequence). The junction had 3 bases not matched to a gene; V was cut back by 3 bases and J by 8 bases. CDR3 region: CAWSRGTGELFF. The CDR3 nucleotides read TGTGCCTGGAGCAGGGGGACAGGGGAGCTGTTTTTT. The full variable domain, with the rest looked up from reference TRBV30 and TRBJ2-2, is SQTIHQWPATLVQPVGSPLSLECTVEGTSNPNLYWYRQAAGRGLQLLFYSVGIGQISSEVPQNLSASRPQDRQFILSSKKLLLSDSGFYLCAWSRGTGELFFGEGSRLTVL.

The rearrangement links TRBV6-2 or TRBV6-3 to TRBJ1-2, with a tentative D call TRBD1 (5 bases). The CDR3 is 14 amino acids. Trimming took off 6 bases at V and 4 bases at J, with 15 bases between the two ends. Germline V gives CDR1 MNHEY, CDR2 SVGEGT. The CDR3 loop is CASSPGERGYGYTF. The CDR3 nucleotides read TGTGCCAGCAGCCCGGGAGAGAGGGGCTATGGCTACACCTTC.

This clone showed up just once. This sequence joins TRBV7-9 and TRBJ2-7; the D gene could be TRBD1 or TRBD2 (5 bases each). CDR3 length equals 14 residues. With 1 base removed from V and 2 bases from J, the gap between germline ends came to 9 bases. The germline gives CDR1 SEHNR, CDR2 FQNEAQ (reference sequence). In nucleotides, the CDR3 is TGTGCCAGCAGCTTAGGGAAGGGACCCTACGAGCAGTACTTC. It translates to CASSLGKGPYEQYF.

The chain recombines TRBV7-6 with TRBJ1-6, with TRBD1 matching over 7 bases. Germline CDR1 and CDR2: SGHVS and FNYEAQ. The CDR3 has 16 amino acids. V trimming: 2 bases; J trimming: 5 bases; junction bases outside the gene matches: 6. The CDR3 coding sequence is TGTGCCAGCAGCTTAACGGCGGGACAGAATAATTCACCCCTCCACTTT. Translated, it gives CASSLTAGQNNSPLHF.

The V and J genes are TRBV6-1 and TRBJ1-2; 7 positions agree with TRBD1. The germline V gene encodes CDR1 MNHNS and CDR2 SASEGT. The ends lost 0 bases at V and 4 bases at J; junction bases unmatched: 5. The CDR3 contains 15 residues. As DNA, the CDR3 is TGTGCCAGCAGTGAAGCGACCAGGGGGATCTATGGCTACACCTTC. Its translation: CASSEATRGIYGYTF.

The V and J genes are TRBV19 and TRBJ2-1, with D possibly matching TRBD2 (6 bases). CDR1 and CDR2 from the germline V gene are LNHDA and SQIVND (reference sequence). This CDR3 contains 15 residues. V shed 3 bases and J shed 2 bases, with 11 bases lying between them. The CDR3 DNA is TGTGCCAGTAGTATCGCAGGAGGGCCCTACAATGAGCAGTTCTTC. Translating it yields CASSIAGGPYNEQFF.

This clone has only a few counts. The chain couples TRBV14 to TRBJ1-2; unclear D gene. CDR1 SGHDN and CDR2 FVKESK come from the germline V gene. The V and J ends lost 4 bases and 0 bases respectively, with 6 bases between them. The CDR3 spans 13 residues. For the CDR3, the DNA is TGTGCCAGCAGCCGTACCGCTAACTATGGCTACACCTTC. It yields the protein CASSRTANYGYTF.

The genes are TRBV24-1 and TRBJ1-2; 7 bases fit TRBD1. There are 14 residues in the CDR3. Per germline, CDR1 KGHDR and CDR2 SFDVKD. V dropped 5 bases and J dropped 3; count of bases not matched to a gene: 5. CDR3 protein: CATSGPGGDYGYTF. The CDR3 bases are TGTGCCACCAGTGGACCAGGGGGAGACTATGGCTACACCTTC.

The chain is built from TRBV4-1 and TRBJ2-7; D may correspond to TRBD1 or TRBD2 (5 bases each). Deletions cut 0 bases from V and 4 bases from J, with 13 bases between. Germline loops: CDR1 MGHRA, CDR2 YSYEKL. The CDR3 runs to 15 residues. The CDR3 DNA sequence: TGCGCCAGCAGCCAAGAGAGGGCAGGGAATTACGAGCAGTACTTC. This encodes CASSQERAGNYEQYF.

CDR3 nucleotides: TGTGCCAGCAGTTATGGAAACCCAGATACGCAGTATTTT. Its translation: CASSYGNPDTQYF. The J gene is TRBJ2-3, the V gene TRBV6-2 or TRBV6-3; D is uncertain. The V gene's germline CDR1 is MNHEY and CDR2 SVGEGT. This CDR3 region has 13 residues. Deletions cut 3 bases from V and 4 bases from J, with 8 bases between.

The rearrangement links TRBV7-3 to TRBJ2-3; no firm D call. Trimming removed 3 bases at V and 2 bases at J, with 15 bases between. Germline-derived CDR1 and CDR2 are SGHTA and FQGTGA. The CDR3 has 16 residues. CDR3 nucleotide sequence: TGTGCCAGCAGCTTGCAGACGCCGGAACCCACAGATACGCAGTATTTT. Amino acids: CASSLQTPEPTDTQYF.

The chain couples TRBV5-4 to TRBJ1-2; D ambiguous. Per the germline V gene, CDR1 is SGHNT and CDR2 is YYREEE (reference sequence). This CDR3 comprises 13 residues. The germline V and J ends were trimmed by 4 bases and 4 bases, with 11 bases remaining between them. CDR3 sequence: CASSDTDLYGYTF. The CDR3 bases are TGTGCCAGCAGCGACACAGACCTCTATGGCTACACCTTC.

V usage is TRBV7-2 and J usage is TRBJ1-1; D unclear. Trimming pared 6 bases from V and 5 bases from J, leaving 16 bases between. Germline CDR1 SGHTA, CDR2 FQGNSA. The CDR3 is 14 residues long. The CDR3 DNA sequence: TGTGCCAGCAGTTCTCAAATTAGGGATACTGAAGCTTTCTTT. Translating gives CASSSQIRDTEAFF.

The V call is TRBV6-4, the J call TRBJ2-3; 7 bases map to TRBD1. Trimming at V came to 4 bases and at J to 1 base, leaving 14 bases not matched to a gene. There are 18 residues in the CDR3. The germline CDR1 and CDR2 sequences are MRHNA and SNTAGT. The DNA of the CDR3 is TGTGCCAGCAGTGGCTCCCGACAGGGAACGCACGGCACAGATACGCAGTATTTT. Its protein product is CASSGSRQGTHGTDTQYF.

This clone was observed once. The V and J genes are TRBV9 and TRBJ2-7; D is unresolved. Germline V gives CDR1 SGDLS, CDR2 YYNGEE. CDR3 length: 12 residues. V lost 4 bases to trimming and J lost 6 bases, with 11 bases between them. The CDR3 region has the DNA TGTGCCAGCAGCTTAAACCTCGTCGAGCAGTACTTC. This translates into CASSLNLVEQYF.

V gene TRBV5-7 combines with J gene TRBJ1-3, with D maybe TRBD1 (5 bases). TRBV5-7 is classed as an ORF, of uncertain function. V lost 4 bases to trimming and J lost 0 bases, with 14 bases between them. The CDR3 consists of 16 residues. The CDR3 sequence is CASSPAEGFSGNTIYF. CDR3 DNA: TGTGCCAGCAGCCCGGCCGAGGGGTTCTCTGGAAACACCATATATTTT.

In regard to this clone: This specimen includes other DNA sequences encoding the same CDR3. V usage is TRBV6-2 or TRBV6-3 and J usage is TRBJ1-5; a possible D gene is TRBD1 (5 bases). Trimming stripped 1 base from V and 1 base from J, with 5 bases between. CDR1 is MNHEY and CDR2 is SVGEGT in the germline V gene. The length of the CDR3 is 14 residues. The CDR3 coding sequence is TGTGCCAGCAGTTACTGGGGGAGCAATCAGCCCCAGCATTTT. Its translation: CASSYWGSNQPQHF.

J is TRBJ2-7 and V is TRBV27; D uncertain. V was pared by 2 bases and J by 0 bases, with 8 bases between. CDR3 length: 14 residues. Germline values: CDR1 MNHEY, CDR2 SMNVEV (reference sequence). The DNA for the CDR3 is TGTGCCAGCAGTTTAGGGGATGACTCCTACGAGCAGTACTTC. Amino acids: CASSLGDDSYEQYF.